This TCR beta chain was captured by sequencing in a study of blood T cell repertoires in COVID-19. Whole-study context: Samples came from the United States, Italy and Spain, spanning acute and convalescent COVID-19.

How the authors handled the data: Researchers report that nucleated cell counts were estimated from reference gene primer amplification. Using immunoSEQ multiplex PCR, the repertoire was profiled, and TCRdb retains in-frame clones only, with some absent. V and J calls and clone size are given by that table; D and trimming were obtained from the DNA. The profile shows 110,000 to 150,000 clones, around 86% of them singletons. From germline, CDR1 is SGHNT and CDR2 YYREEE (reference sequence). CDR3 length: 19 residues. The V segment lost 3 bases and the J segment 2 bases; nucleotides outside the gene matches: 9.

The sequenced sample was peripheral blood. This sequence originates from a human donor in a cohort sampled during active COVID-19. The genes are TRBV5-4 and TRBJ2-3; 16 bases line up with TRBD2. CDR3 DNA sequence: TGTGCCAGCAGCTCCCCGGGACTAGCGGGAGGGCCCAACACAGATACGCAGTATTTT. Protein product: CASSSPGLAGGPNTDTQYF.